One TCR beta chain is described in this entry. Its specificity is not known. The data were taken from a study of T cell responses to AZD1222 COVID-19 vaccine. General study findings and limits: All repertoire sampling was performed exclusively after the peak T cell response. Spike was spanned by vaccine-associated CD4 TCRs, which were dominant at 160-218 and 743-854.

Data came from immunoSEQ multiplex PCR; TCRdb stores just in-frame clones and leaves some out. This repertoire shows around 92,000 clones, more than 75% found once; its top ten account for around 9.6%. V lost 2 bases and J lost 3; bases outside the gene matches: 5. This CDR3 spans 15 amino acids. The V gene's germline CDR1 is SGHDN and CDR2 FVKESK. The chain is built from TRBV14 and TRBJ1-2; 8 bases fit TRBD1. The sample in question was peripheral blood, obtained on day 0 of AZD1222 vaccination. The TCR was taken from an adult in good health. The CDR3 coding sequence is TGTGCCAGCAGCCAAAGGGACAGGATAGACTATGGCTACACCTTC. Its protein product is CASSQRDRIDYGYTF.